The 10 T cell receptor beta chains listed next were all sequenced from one sample in a study of T-cell memory formation after mild COVID-19. TCRdb itself ran the 5' RACE reads through MiXCR, one entry per CDR3 protein. The sample holds around 510,000 distinct CDR3 sequences; about a fifth are singletons and the top ten take about 8.2%. The sequenced sample consisted of PBMCs or a T cell subset sorted from them (not recorded which). The receptors shown here come from an adult woman who had mild COVID-19 (a few samples of this study predate the infection). Cell type and time point are not known.

This clonotype turned up a few times. The rearrangement uses TRBV7-9 and TRBJ2-1; 9 bases fit TRBD2. J was trimmed by 9 bases and V by 5 bases; bases with no gene match: 11. The germline V gene has CDR1 SEHNR and CDR2 FQNEAQ (reference sequence). The CDR3 is made up of 15 amino acids. DNA of the CDR3: TGTGCCAGCAGCACCCAGGGACTAGCTTACCGTGAGCAGTTCTTC. This encodes CASSTQGLAYREQFF. Full variable domain (rest looked up from reference TRBV7-9 and TRBJ2-1): DTGVSQNPRHKITKRGQNVTFRCDPISEHNRLYWYRQTLGQGPEFLTYFQNEAQLEKSRLLSDRFSAERPKGSFSTLEIQRTEQGDSAMYLCASSTQGLAYREQFFGPGTRLTVL.

This clonotype was observed a few times. CDR3 in amino acids: CASSSPRDRGEDSPLHF. The CDR3 DNA reads TGTGCCAGCAGCTCCCCGAGGGACAGGGGGGAAGATTCACCCCTCCACTTT. The chain couples TRBV5-4 to TRBJ1-6; 11 bases line up with TRBD1. The CDR3 is made up of 17 amino acids. Germline assignment: CDR1 SGHNT and CDR2 YYREEE (reference sequence). V dropped 3 bases and J dropped 8; count of bases not matched to a gene: 10.

This clonotype was seen more than once but under ten times. This rearrangement joins TRBV7-8 to TRBJ2-1, with 8 bases aligning to TRBD2. The germline V gene encodes CDR1 SGHVS and CDR2 FQNEAQ. This CDR3 spans 16 amino acids. The J segment lost 4 bases and the V segment lost 1 base, leaving 6 bases of the junction unmatched. The CDR3 reads CASSLDLAGLYNEQFF. Written as DNA, the CDR3 is TGTGCCAGCAGCTTAGATTTAGCGGGACTTTACAATGAGCAGTTCTTC.

The chain is built from TRBV3-1 and TRBJ2-7; 8 bases are shared with TRBD1. The length of the CDR3 is 15 residues. The trim removed 1 base at V and 5 bases at J, leaving 7 bases unmatched. Germline lookup yields CDR1 LGHDT and CDR2 YNNKEL (reference sequence). In DNA, the CDR3 is TGTGCCAGCAGCCAAGCCGGGACAGGATCGGACGAGCAGTACTTC. It codes for CASSQAGTGSDEQYF.

This clonotype was counted a few times. The V gene is TRBV7-9, the J gene TRBJ2-7; 7 bases match TRBD2. Germline loops: CDR1 SEHNR, CDR2 FQNEAQ (reference sequence). V was clipped by 4 bases and J by 0 bases; unmatched bases: 9. CDR3 length: 16 residues. CDR3 DNA: TGTGCCAGCAGCTCAAATATCGGGGGGAGCTCCTACGAGCAGTACTTC. It yields the protein CASSSNIGGSSYEQYF.

The gene calls are TRBV6-6 and TRBJ1-2; no clear D. Germline V gene sequence: CDR1 MNHNY, CDR2 SVGAGI (reference sequence). Trimming shortened V by 6 bases and J by 8 bases, and 16 bases separated the two germline ends. The CDR3 has 13 amino acids. The CDR3 bases are TGTGCCAGCAGCTTTGGGCCGAACGGCGGCTACACCTTC. Its protein product is CASSFGPNGGYTF.

The rearrangement uses TRBV7-9 and TRBJ2-7; D gene unclear. The CDR3 spans 14 residues. Deletions cut 5 bases from V and 3 bases from J, with 14 bases between. Germline loops: CDR1 SEHNR, CDR2 FQNEAQ (reference sequence). This CDR3 is CASSQTDENYEQYF. The CDR3 DNA sequence: TGTGCCAGCAGCCAGACGGACGAAAACTACGAGCAGTACTTC.

The chain carries TRBV4-3 and TRBJ2-1; 10 positions match TRBD2. V lost 2 bases and J lost 6; bases outside the gene matches: 7. CDR3 size: 16 residues. The germline gives CDR1 LGHNA, CDR2 YSLEER. The CDR3 DNA is TGCGCCAGCAGCCAACGCGACCTAGCGGGAGCCAATGAGCAGTTCTTC. Its translation: CASSQRDLAGANEQFF.

This clonotype was observed a handful of times. The chain joins TRBV12-3 or TRBV12-4 to TRBJ2-5; D gene unclear. Trimming took 6 bases from V and 5 from J, leaving 13 bases between them. CDR3 length equals 13 residues. CDR3 amino acids: CASSLPGWETQYF. The DNA for the CDR3 is TGTGCCAGCAGCCTCCCCGGATGGGAGACCCAGTACTTC.

In this sample, this clonotype turned up a few times. The CDR3 here is CSVLPGQDFSYNEQFF. CDR3 coding DNA: TGCAGCGTCTTGCCGGGACAGGACTTCTCCTACAATGAGCAGTTCTTC. The V gene is TRBV29-1, the J gene TRBJ2-1; 8 bases line up with TRBD1. The germline V gene encodes CDR1 SQVTM and CDR2 ANQGSEA. The junction had 10 bases not matched to a gene; V was cut back by 6 bases and J by 0 bases. This CDR3 contains 16 residues.